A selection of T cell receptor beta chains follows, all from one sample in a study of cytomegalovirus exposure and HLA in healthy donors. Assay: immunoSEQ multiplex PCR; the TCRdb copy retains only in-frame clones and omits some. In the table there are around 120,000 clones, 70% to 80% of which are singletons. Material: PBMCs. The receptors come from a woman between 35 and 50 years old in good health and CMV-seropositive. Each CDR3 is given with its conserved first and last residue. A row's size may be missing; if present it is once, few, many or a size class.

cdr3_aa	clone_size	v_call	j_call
CASARYGGSTDTQYF	.	TRBV14	TRBJ2-3
CASSLYVRGTYEQYF	.	TRBV5-6	TRBJ2-7
CASSPPVGQETQYF	.	TRBV18	TRBJ2-5
CASSFGWTGGYTQYF	.	TRBV11-2	TRBJ2-3
CASSPILAGAPEQYF	once	TRBV4-2	TRBJ2-7
CASRSDQGTGADTQYF	.	TRBV7-9	TRBJ2-3
CSAFPGGTDTQYF	.	TRBV29-1	TRBJ2-3
CASSPGVGYGYTF	few	TRBV27	TRBJ1-2
CASSMTSSGSYEQYF	.	TRBV5-4	TRBJ2-7
CASSSRRQGSYEQYF	.	TRBV11-3	TRBJ2-7
CASSLVDRSNYGYTF	.	TRBV5-4	TRBJ1-2
CAGSQDPSYQPQHF	.	TRBV4-1	TRBJ1-5